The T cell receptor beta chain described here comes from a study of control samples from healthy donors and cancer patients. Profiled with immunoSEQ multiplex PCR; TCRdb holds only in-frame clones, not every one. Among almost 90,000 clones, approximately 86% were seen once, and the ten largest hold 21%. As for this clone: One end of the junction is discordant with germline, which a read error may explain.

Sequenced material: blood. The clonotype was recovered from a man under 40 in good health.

Here the CDR3 DNA reads TGTGCTAGCAGCGAACAGAGAAACACCGGGGAGCTGTTTTTT. Its protein is CASSEQRNTGELFF. The chain uses TRBV7-7 and TRBJ2-2; D is uncertain. Germline CDR1 reads SSHAT; CDR2 reads FNYEAQ (reference sequence). The CDR3 has 14 amino acids.